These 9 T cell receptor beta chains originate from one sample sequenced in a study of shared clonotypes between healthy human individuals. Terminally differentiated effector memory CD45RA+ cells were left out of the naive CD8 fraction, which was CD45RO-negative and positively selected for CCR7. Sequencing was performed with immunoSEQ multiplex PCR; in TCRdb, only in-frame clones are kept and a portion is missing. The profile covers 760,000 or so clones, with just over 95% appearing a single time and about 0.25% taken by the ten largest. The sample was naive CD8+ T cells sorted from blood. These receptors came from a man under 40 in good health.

DNA of the CDR3: TGTGCCAGCAGTCTTAGCGGAAACGGGGCAGATACGCAGTATTTT. It codes for CASSLSGNGADTQYF. The chain employs TRBV7-9 and TRBJ2-3; TRBD2 might be the D (6 bases). The length of the CDR3 is 15 residues. CDR1 is SEHNR, CDR2 FQNEAQ, per germline (reference sequence). The V end lost 6 bases, the J end lost 4 bases, and 17 bases lay between the germline ends. The whole variable domain, remainder taken from reference TRBV7-9 and TRBJ2-3, is DTGVSQNPRHKITKRGQNVTFRCDPISEHNRLYWYRQTLGQGPEFLTYFQNEAQLEKSRLLSDRFSAERPKGSFSTLEIQRTEQGDSAMYLCASSLSGNGADTQYFGPGTRLTVL.

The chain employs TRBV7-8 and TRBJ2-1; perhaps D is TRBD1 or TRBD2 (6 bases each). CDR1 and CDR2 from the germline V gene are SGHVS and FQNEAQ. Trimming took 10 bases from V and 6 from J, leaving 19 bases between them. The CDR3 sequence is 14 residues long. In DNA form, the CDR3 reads TGTGCCACCCAAACGGAGGGGGGCGGCAATGAGCAGTTCTTC. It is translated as CATQTEGGGNEQFF.

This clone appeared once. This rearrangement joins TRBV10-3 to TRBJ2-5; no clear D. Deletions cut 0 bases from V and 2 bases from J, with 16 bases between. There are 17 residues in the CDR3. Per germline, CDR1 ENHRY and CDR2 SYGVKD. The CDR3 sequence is CAISESTVAFKQETQYF. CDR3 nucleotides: TGTGCCATCAGTGAGTCGACGGTTGCCTTTAAGCAAGAGACCCAGTACTTC.

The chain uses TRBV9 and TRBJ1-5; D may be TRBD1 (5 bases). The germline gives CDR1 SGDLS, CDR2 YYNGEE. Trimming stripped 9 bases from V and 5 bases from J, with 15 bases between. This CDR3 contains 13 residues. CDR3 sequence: CAIAGKRHQPQHF. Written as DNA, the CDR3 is TGTGCCATCGCAGGGAAACGACATCAGCCCCAGCATTTT.

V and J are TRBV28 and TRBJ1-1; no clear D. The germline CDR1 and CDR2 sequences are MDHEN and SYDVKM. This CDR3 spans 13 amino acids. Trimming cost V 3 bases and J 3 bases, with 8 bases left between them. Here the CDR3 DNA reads TGTGCCAGCAGTTTCGTCACCCACACTGAAGCTTTCTTT. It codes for CASSFVTHTEAFF.

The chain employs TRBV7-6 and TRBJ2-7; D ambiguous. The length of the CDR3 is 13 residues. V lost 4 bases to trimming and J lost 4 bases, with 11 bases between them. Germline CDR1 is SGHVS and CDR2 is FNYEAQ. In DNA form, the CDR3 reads TGTGCCAGCAGCTACACTGACGGGTACGAGCAGTACTTC. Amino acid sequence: CASSYTDGYEQYF.

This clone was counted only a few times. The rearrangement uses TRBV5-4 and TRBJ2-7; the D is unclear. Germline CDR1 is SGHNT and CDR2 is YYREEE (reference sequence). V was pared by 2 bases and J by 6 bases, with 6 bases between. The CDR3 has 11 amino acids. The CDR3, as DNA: TGTGCCAGCAGCTTTCTCTCCGAGCAGTACTTC. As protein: CASSFLSEQYF.

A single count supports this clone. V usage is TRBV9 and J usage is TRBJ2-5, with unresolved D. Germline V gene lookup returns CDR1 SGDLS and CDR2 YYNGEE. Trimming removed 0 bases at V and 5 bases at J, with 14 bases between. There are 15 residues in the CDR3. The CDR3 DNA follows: TGTGCCAGCAGCGTAGGGGGATCGCCCCGGGAGACCCAGTACTTC. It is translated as CASSVGGSPRETQYF.

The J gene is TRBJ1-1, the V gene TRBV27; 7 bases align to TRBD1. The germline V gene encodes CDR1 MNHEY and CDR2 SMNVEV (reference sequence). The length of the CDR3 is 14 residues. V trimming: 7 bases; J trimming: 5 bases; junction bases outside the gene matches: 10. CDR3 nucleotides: TGTGCCAGCAACCCGATACAGGGGATGACTGAAGCTTTCTTT. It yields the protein CASNPIQGMTEAFF.